Each of the 32 T cell receptor beta chains below was sequenced from the same sample in a study of T-cell reconstitution after alpha-beta-depleted transplantation in children. The TCRbeta library incorporated unique molecular identifiers. From the PCR reads, TCRdb called clonotypes with MiXCR, one entry per CDR3 protein. The table has approximately 800,000 distinct CDR3 sequences, around 15% seen once. This specimen was PBMCs, mostly from graft donor cells, taken 360 days after TCRalphabeta/CD19-depleted stem cell transplant. These receptors were obtained from a male patient younger than 18 who had a stem cell transplant for acute lymphoblastic leukemia, so the T cells may come from the graft donor.

The CDR3 loop is CASSLFPGSSGNTIYF. The CDR3 region has the DNA TGTGCCAGCAGTTTATTCCCGGGAAGCTCTGGAAACACCATATATTTT. The chain links TRBV28 to TRBJ1-3; D gene ambiguous. The CDR3 covers 16 residues. The ends were cut back, 1 base at V and 0 bases at J, with 10 bases in the middle. CDR1 and CDR2 from the germline V gene are MDHEN and SYDVKM.

The V and J genes are TRBV3-1 and TRBJ2-2; 8 nucleotides line up with TRBD2. Losses at the gene ends were 1 base for V and 6 bases for J; bases not matched to a gene: 4. CDR3 length: 15 amino acids. Germline loops: CDR1 LGHDT, CDR2 YNNKEL (reference sequence). CDR3 coding DNA: TGTGCCAGCAGCCAAGTAGCGGGAAGTGCCGGGGAGCTGTTTTTT. It translates to CASSQVAGSAGELFF.

J is TRBJ1-1 and V is TRBV18; D is perhaps TRBD1 (5 bases). Germline CDR1 KGHSH, CDR2 LQKENI. Between the trimmed V and J ends, which lost 2 bases and 5 bases, there was a span of 12 bases. CDR3 length equals 14 residues. The CDR3 reads CASSPSRVWTEAFF. The CDR3 DNA is TGTGCCAGCTCACCATCCAGGGTGTGGACTGAAGCTTTCTTT.

The gene calls are TRBV24-1 and TRBJ2-1; TRBD1 matches 9 bases. The V gene's germline CDR1 is KGHDR and CDR2 SFDVKD. The CDR3 extends over 16 amino acids. V was pared by 4 bases and J by 5 bases, with 8 bases of the junction left unmatched. This chain's CDR3 is CATSDSWGQGDNEQFF. In nucleotides, the CDR3 is TGTGCCACCAGTGACTCTTGGGGACAGGGTGACAATGAGCAGTTCTTC.

This chain connects TRBV7-9 to TRBJ2-1; 11 positions agree with TRBD2. The J segment lost 8 bases and the V segment lost 1 base, leaving 1 base of the junction unmatched. Germline V gene data show CDR1 as SEHNR and CDR2 as FQNEAQ (reference sequence). The CDR3 runs to 14 residues. For the CDR3, the DNA is TGTGCCAGCAGCTTAGGACTAGCGGGACATGAGCAGTTCTTC. Amino acids: CASSLGLAGHEQFF. Complete variable domain (other parts from reference TRBV7-9 and TRBJ2-1): DTGVSQNPRHKITKRGQNVTFRCDPISEHNRLYWYRQTLGQGPEFLTYFQNEAQLEKSRLLSDRFSAERPKGSFSTLEIQRTEQGDSAMYLCASSLGLAGHEQFFGPGTRLTVL.

Only a few counts were recorded for this clonotype. The chain recombines TRBV7-6 with TRBJ2-5; 8 bases agree with TRBD1. This CDR3 has 16 residues. Germline V gene sequence: CDR1 SGHVS, CDR2 FNYEAQ. Losses at the gene ends were 1 base for V and 0 bases for J; bases not matched to a gene: 4. The CDR3 sequence is CASSLGTGKYQETQYF. The CDR3 DNA reads TGTGCCAGCAGCTTAGGGACAGGGAAGTACCAAGAGACCCAGTACTTC.

The chain joins TRBV5-1 to TRBJ2-7; D not certain. Deletions cut 4 bases from V and 2 bases from J, with 13 bases between. There are 14 residues in the CDR3. Germline V CDR1 and CDR2: SGHRS, YFSETQ. The CDR3 nucleotides are TGCGCCAGCAGCGCAGCTACTGGGGCCTACGAGCAGTACTTC. Protein product: CASSAATGAYEQYF.

This clonotype was picked up a small number of times. CDR3 nucleotide sequence: TGTGCCAGCTCACCACCGAGGGCAGTAAGTACTGAGCAGTTCTTC. It specifies CASSPPRAVSTEQFF. The gene calls are TRBV18 and TRBJ2-1, with a tentative D call TRBD2 (5 bases). The CDR3 sequence is 15 residues long. Trimming took 0 bases from V and 9 from J, leaving 15 bases between them. In germline, CDR1 is KGHSH, CDR2 LQKENI.

This clonotype was counted only a few times. The V gene is TRBV7-9, the J gene TRBJ2-7; 9 bases agree with TRBD1. The CDR3 covers 15 residues. Germline values: CDR1 SEHNR, CDR2 FQNEAQ (reference sequence). With 8 bases clipped from V and 3 bases from J, the junction kept 11 bases outside the gene matches. The CDR3 is CASERGDRAVYEQYF. Here the CDR3 DNA reads TGTGCCAGCGAGCGAGGGGACAGGGCGGTCTACGAGCAGTACTTC. Filled out from reference TRBV7-9 and TRBJ2-7, the complete variable domain reads DTGVSQNPRHKITKRGQNVTFRCDPISEHNRLYWYRQTLGQGPEFLTYFQNEAQLEKSRLLSDRFSAERPKGSFSTLEIQRTEQGDSAMYLCASERGDRAVYEQYFGPGTRLTVT.

This clonotype occurred a few times. The rearrangement joins TRBV7-9 to TRBJ2-1; the D call may be TRBD1 or TRBD2 (6 bases each). V lost 1 base to trimming and J lost 15 bases, with 16 bases between them. Germline loops: CDR1 SEHNR, CDR2 FQNEAQ (reference sequence). The CDR3 contains 13 residues. CDR3 sequence reads: CASSLELTGGAFF. CDR3 bases: TGTGCCAGCAGCTTAGAACTGACAGGAGGGGCGTTCTTC.

The rearrangement uses TRBV29-1 and TRBJ1-1, with D possibly TRBD1 on 6 matching bases. Per germline, CDR1 SQVTM and CDR2 ANQGSEA. V was trimmed by 6 bases and J by 1 base, leaving 12 bases between them. The CDR3 runs to 13 residues. The CDR3, as DNA: TGCAGCGTCGGAGGGGGTTCGAACACTGAAGCTTTCTTT. Translation: CSVGGGSNTEAFF.

The genes are TRBV10-3 and TRBJ2-1, with 11 bases aligning to TRBD2. Germline V gene data show CDR1 as ENHRY and CDR2 as SYGVKD. This CDR3 contains 15 residues. Trimming removed 2 bases from V and 5 bases from J; junction bases left unmatched: 2. The CDR3 region is CAISEAGLADNEQFF. The CDR3 nucleotides are TGTGCCATCAGTGAGGCGGGACTAGCGGACAATGAGCAGTTCTTC.

The rearrangement joins TRBV7-2 to TRBJ2-1; perhaps TRBD2 as D (5 bases). The germline V gene has CDR1 SGHTA and CDR2 FQGNSA. The CDR3 covers 14 residues. The V gene lost 5 bases and the J gene lost 6 bases, with 14 bases spanning the gap. The CDR3 sequence: CASSLRVGRNEQFF. DNA of the CDR3: TGTGCCAGCAGCCTGCGGGTAGGTCGCAATGAGCAGTTCTTC.

This clonotype has a count of ten or more. The gene calls are TRBV5-1 and TRBJ1-3; D is unclear. The V gene's germline CDR1 is SGHRS and CDR2 YFSETQ. This CDR3 has 14 amino acids. The V end lost 3 bases, the J end lost 4 bases, and 11 bases lay between the germline ends. The CDR3 loop is CASSWEPQGNTIYF. The CDR3 DNA sequence: TGCGCCAGCAGCTGGGAGCCTCAGGGAAACACCATATATTTT.

The V gene is TRBV29-1, the J gene TRBJ2-3; the match to TRBD2 covers 8 bases. Germline loops: CDR1 SQVTM, CDR2 ANQGSEA. This CDR3 is 14 amino acids long. The CDR3 protein is CSVDSGASTDTQYF. CDR3 DNA sequence: TGCAGTGTGGATAGCGGGGCTAGCACAGATACGCAGTATTTT.

The chain employs TRBV27 and TRBJ2-6; D unclear. The CDR3 has 15 residues. V was shortened by 7 bases and J by 0 bases, with 10 bases between the two germline ends. Germline CDR1 and CDR2: MNHEY and SMNVEV (reference sequence). CDR3 DNA sequence: TGTGCCAGCACCACCGGACGCTCTGGGGCCAACGTCCTGACTTTC. Amino acids: CASTTGRSGANVLTF.

The V and J genes are TRBV14 and TRBJ1-2; TRBD1 is a possible D gene (5 bases). V shed 5 bases and J shed 4 bases, with 11 bases lying between them. CDR3 length: 13 amino acids. Germline-derived CDR1 and CDR2 are SGHDN and FVKESK. DNA for the CDR3: TGTGCCAGCAGCGCACAGGCCGGCTATGGCTACACCTTC. Translating it yields CASSAQAGYGYTF.

V is TRBV9 and J is TRBJ2-1; D possibly matches TRBD1 or TRBD2 (9 bases each). This CDR3 has 18 amino acids. In germline, CDR1 is SGDLS, CDR2 YYNGEE. V was cut by 5 bases and J by 0 bases, with 21 bases left in between. The CDR3 coding sequence is TGTGCCAGCAGTGTGGGACAGGGCGGGAGGGACTCCTACAATGAGCAGTTCTTC. Translated, it gives CASSVGQGGRDSYNEQFF.

V gene TRBV6-1 combines with J gene TRBJ1-2; 7 bases are shared with TRBD1. J gave up 7 bases and V 6 bases, and 8 bases lay outside the gene matches. This CDR3 has 13 residues. Germline CDR1 MNHNS, CDR2 SASEGT. CDR3 sequence (DNA): TGTGCCAGCAGCCGTACAGGGGACGGTGGCTACACCTTC. Translating it yields CASSRTGDGGYTF.

V usage is TRBV7-9 and J usage is TRBJ2-7; D is ambiguous. The CDR3 runs 13 residues. Germline V gives CDR1 SEHNR, CDR2 FQNEAQ (reference sequence). V was pared by 4 bases and J by 3 bases, with 10 bases between. In nucleotides, the CDR3 is TGTGCCAGCAGCTGGACCGACCACTACGAGCAGTACTTC. It yields the protein CASSWTDHYEQYF.

The chain couples TRBV11-2 to TRBJ2-1; TRBD2 matches 10 bases. The length of the CDR3 is 17 residues. Trimming took 5 bases from V and 4 from J; bases not matched to a gene: 11. CDR1 is SGHAT and CDR2 is FQNNGV in the germline V gene. The CDR3 sequence: CASSPGSLAGSYNEQFF. CDR3 in DNA: TGTGCCAGCAGCCCCGGCTCACTAGCGGGATCTTACAATGAGCAGTTCTTC.

In nucleotides, the CDR3 is TGCGCCAGCAGCTTGGGGGGACTAGCGGGAGCTGCCAAAAACATTCAGTACTTC. Its protein product is CASSLGGLAGAAKNIQYF. The rearrangement joins TRBV5-1 to TRBJ2-4; 14 bases match TRBD2. This CDR3 region has 18 residues. The germline V gene encodes CDR1 SGHRS and CDR2 YFSETQ. J gave up 1 base and V 0 bases, and 3 bases lay outside the gene matches.

This clonotype was detected a few times. The gene calls are TRBV6-5 and TRBJ1-5, with 9 bases identical to TRBD1. The CDR3 runs 15 residues. Germline CDR1 and CDR2: MNHEY and SVGAGI. With V trimmed by 5 bases and J by 7 bases, 9 bases remained unmatched. The CDR3 loop is CASSMGQGFGQPQHF. CDR3 nucleotides: TGTGCCAGCAGTATGGGACAGGGATTCGGACAGCCCCAGCATTTT.

Notes on this clonotype: A read error is possible here, since a much larger clone lies one base away. The chain is built from TRBV12-3 or TRBV12-4 and TRBJ2-7; D not resolved. This CDR3 has 14 residues. In nucleotides, the CDR3 is TGTGCCAGCAGTTTAGAGGGTCCGCTCTACGAGCAGCACTTC. This sequence encodes CASSLEGPLYEQHF.

This sequence joins TRBV12-3 or TRBV12-4 and TRBJ2-5; D gene ambiguous. The CDR3 covers 14 residues. Deletions cut 2 bases from V and 4 bases from J, with 11 bases between. CDR3 in DNA: TGTGCCAGCAGTTTAAGAAGTGGGTCAGAGACCCAGTACTTC. This translates into CASSLRSGSETQYF.

The table lists this clonotype with a few counts. The chain couples TRBV29-1 to TRBJ1-5; tentative D call: TRBD1 (6 bases). The germline CDR1 and CDR2 sequences are SQVTM and ANQGSEA. The V gene lost 5 bases and the J gene lost 7 bases, with 12 bases spanning the gap. CDR3 size: 12 residues. The CDR3: CSVQGIGQPQHF. CDR3 in DNA: TGCAGCGTTCAGGGGATTGGGCAGCCCCAGCATTTT.

Ten or more counts support this clonotype. The chain is built from TRBV7-8 and TRBJ2-7; 7 bases align to TRBD1. V lost 0 bases, J lost 6 bases, and 5 bases stayed unmatched. The CDR3 length is 14 residues. Germline V gene data show CDR1 as SGHVS and CDR2 as FQNEAQ. CDR3 DNA sequence: TGTGCCAGCAGCTTAGCGACGACAGGGCCCGAGCAGTACTTC. Its protein product is CASSLATTGPEQYF.

The rearrangement joins TRBV20-1 to TRBJ2-7; D may be TRBD2 (5 bases). This CDR3 has 14 amino acids. The V and J ends lost 5 bases and 1 base respectively, with 15 bases between them. Germline V lookup: CDR1 DFQATT, CDR2 SNEGSKA (reference sequence). CDR3 in DNA: TGCAGTGCTCCTCTGATGAGGGAGTCCTACGAGCAGTACTTC. Protein: CSAPLMRESYEQYF.

A few counts support this clonotype. DNA of the CDR3: TGTGCCAGCATGAGTAACCTTGGACTAGCCATTATCAACAATGAGCAGTTCTTC. It is translated as CASMSNLGLAIINNEQFF. The chain uses TRBV6-2 or TRBV6-3 and TRBJ2-1, with 8 bases fitting TRBD2. Per the germline V gene, CDR1 is MNHEY and CDR2 is SVGEGT. The CDR3 is 18 residues long. Trimming cost V 7 bases and J 5 bases; bases outside gene matches: 19.

This clonotype was observed a few times. The J gene is TRBJ2-1, the V gene TRBV7-9; TRBD2 agrees at 13 bases. The CDR3 is made up of 17 amino acids. In germline, CDR1 is SEHNR, CDR2 FQNEAQ (reference sequence). V was pared by 5 bases and J by 5 bases, with 9 bases of the junction left unmatched. This chain's CDR3 is CASSHLTGTSGDNEQFF. CDR3 in DNA: TGTGCCAGCAGCCATCTTACCGGGACTAGCGGGGACAATGAGCAGTTCTTC.

This clonotype has a count of ten or more. V gene TRBV6-6 combines with J gene TRBJ2-3; D is unresolved. Trimming left V 6 bases short and J 1 base short, with 8 bases between. In germline, CDR1 is MNHNY, CDR2 SVGAGI (reference sequence). The CDR3 is made up of 13 amino acids. CDR3 DNA: TGTGCCAGCAGAATAAGCGGCACAGATACGCAGTATTTT. Encoded protein: CASRISGTDTQYF.

CDR3 nucleotides: TGTGCCAGCTCACCATGGAGCGACAGAGGCGTTAGCAATGAGCAGTTCTTC. It codes for CASSPWSDRGVSNEQFF. The genes are TRBV18 and TRBJ2-1; possibly TRBD1 for D (5 bases). The ends were cut back, 2 bases at V and 6 bases at J, with 20 bases in the middle. This CDR3 is built from 17 residues. CDR1 KGHSH and CDR2 LQKENI come from the germline V gene.